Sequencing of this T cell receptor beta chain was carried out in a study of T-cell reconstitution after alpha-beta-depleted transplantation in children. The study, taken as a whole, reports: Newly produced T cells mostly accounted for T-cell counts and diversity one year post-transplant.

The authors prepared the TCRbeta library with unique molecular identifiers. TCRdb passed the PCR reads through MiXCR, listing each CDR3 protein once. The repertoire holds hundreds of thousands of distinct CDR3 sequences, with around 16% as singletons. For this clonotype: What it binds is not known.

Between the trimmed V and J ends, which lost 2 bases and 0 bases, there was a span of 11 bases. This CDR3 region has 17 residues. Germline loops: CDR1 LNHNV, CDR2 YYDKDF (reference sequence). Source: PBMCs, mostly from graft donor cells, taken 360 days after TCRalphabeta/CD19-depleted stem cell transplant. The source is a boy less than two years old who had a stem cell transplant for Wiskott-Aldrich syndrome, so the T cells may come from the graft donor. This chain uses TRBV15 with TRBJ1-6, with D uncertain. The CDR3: CATSRYGKSSYNSPLHF. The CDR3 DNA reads TGTGCCACCAGCAGATATGGGAAGTCCTCCTATAATTCACCCCTCCACTTT.